The 16 T cell receptor beta chains below come from one sample, sequenced in a study of control samples from healthy donors and cancer patients. The assay was immunoSEQ multiplex PCR, and TCRdb's table has in-frame clones only and misses some. The sample lists 10,000 to 15,000 clones; 70% to 90% were seen once. Sequenced: formalin-fixed, paraffin-embedded tissue. These receptors all stem from a male donor with melanoma.

The genes are TRBV3-1 (or the pseudogene TRBV3-2) and TRBJ1-5; 9 positions agree with TRBD1. Germline-derived CDR1 and CDR2 are LGHDT and YNNKEL (reference sequence). This CDR3 has 16 residues. V lost 6 bases to trimming and J lost 9 bases; unmatched junction nucleotides: 15. The CDR3 DNA reads as TGTGCCAGCAGTCCTACGGGACAGGGAAGGGCACGGCCCCAGCATTTT. It specifies CASSPTGQGRARPQHF.

The chain uses TRBV5-1 and TRBJ1-1, with 7 bases aligning to TRBD1. This CDR3 is built from 17 residues. Looked up from germline, CDR1 is SGHRS and CDR2 is YFSETQ. The V and J ends lost 4 bases and 0 bases, in that order; junction bases with no gene match: 12. CDR3 amino acids: CASSVAGQYLMNTEAFF. The CDR3 region has the DNA TGCGCCAGCAGCGTTGCGGGACAGTACCTCATGAACACTGAAGCTTTCTTT.

The rearrangement joins TRBV10-3 to TRBJ2-1, with 8 nucleotides matching TRBD2. CDR1 is ENHRY and CDR2 is SYGVKD in the germline V gene. This CDR3 region has 17 residues. With V trimmed by 3 bases and J by 7 bases, 14 bases remained unmatched. The CDR3 DNA follows: TGTGCCATCAGTGATACGGTGAGAGGCGGGAGGCCTAATGAGCAGTTCTTC. It codes for CAISDTVRGGRPNEQFF.

This chain connects TRBV7-8 to TRBJ1-2, with D possibly matching TRBD1 (6 bases). Trimming took off 1 base at V and 8 bases at J, with 8 bases between the two ends. Germline V gene sequence: CDR1 SGHVS, CDR2 FQNEAQ. This CDR3 comprises 12 residues. CDR3 nucleotides: TGTGCCAGCAGCTTAGACAGGGAAGGCTACACCTTC. As protein: CASSLDREGYTF.

This chain connects TRBV3-1 (or the pseudogene TRBV3-2) to TRBJ2-1; D unclear. Germline assignment: CDR1 LGHDT and CDR2 YNNKEL (reference sequence). V dropped 0 bases and J dropped 7 bases, with 4 bases sitting between them. The CDR3 is 12 amino acids. CDR3 sequence: CASSQDTNEQFF. The CDR3 bases are TGTGCCAGCAGCCAAGATACGAATGAGCAGTTCTTC.

The rearrangement joins TRBV7-9 to TRBJ2-3; D remains unclear. V lost 5 bases, J lost 0 bases, and 6 bases lay in between. The length of the CDR3 is 13 residues. Germline loops: CDR1 SEHNR, CDR2 FQNEAQ (reference sequence). The chain's CDR3 is CASSLSSTDTQYF. The CDR3 DNA reads TGTGCCAGCAGCCTGTCTAGCACAGATACGCAGTATTTT.

V is TRBV5-1 and J is TRBJ2-3, with TRBD2 as a possible D gene (5 bases). This CDR3 spans 16 amino acids. Trimming cost V 1 base and J 4 bases, with 16 bases left between them. Germline V CDR1 and CDR2: SGHRS, YFSETQ. The CDR3 sequence is CASSLNRRRRPDTQYF. The CDR3 nucleotides are TGCGCCAGCAGCTTGAATCGTCGCAGGAGGCCAGATACGCAGTATTTT. Together with reference TRBV5-1 and TRBJ2-3, the CDR3 gives the full variable domain: KAGVTQTPRYLIKTRGQQVTLSCSPISGHRSVSWYQQTPGQGLQFLFEYFSETQRNKGNFPGRFSGRQFSNSRSEMNVSTLELGDSALYLCASSLNRRRRPDTQYFGPGTRLTVL.

DNA of the CDR3: TGTGCCAGCAGCCTGGGGCCAGCTAGCACAGATACGCAGTATTTT. This codes for CASSLGPASTDTQYF. The chain employs TRBV3-1 (or the pseudogene TRBV3-2) and TRBJ2-3; perhaps TRBD1 as D (5 bases). The germline CDR1 and CDR2 sequences are LGHDT and YNNKEL (reference sequence). V lost 4 bases to trimming and J lost 0 bases, with 11 bases between them. This CDR3 comprises 15 residues.

V gene TRBV9 combines with J gene TRBJ1-1; unclear D gene. The CDR3 spans 13 residues. The germline CDR1 and CDR2 sequences are SGDLS and YYNGEE. V was clipped by 4 bases and J by 8 bases, with 15 bases between them. CDR3 amino acids: CASSPRGSGEAFF. CDR3 in DNA: TGTGCCAGCAGCCCCCGCGGGTCCGGGGAAGCTTTCTTT.

The chain combines TRBV12-3 or TRBV12-4 with TRBJ1-5; D gene unclear. V was pared by 3 bases and J by 6 bases, with 6 bases between. CDR3 length: 12 residues. The CDR3 DNA reads TGTGCCAGCAGTTTCCCCCTTCAGCCCCAGCATTTT. Residues: CASSFPLQPQHF.

The genes are TRBV18 and TRBJ1-5; D unclear. Germline CDR1 and CDR2: KGHSH and LQKENI. Trimming stripped 2 bases from V and 3 bases from J, with 17 bases between. The CDR3 extends over 17 amino acids. This chain's CDR3 is CASSPEGPGRNNQPQHF. The DNA of the CDR3 is TGTGCCAGCTCACCAGAGGGCCCTGGTAGAAACAATCAGCCCCAGCATTTT.

V is TRBV21-1 and J is TRBJ2-7. TRBV21-1 is recorded as a pseudogene. The CDR3 runs 14 residues. This CDR3 is CASSKVLTPHEQYV. The CDR3 region has the DNA TGTGCCAGCAGCAAAGTTCTGACCCCCCACGAGCAGTACGTC.

This chain uses TRBV6-2 or TRBV6-3 with TRBJ1-5; D might be TRBD1 (5 bases). CDR1 and CDR2 from the germline V gene are MNHEY and SVGEGT. The length of the CDR3 is 15 residues. Trimming pared 2 bases from V and 3 bases from J, leaving 11 bases between. The CDR3 bases are TGTGCCAGCAGTTACCCCCGGGGCCTCAATCAGCCCCAGCATTTT. Amino acid sequence: CASSYPRGLNQPQHF.

The chain combines TRBV7-6 with TRBJ2-3, with 11 bases aligning to TRBD2. J gave up 6 bases and V 5 bases, and 4 bases lay outside the gene matches. The germline gives CDR1 SGHVS, CDR2 FNYEAQ. The CDR3 extends over 14 amino acids. The CDR3 coding sequence is TGTGCCAGCAGCCTACTAGCGGGAGAGGATACGCAGTATTTT. It encodes CASSLLAGEDTQYF. Full variable domain (remainder filled in from reference TRBV7-6 and TRBJ2-3): GAGVSQSPRYKVTKRGQDVALRCDPISGHVSLYWYRQALGQGPEFLTYFNYEAQQDKSGLPNDRFSAERPEGSISTLTIQRTEQRDSAMYRCASSLLAGEDTQYFGPGTRLTVL.

The chain has TRBV7-6 and TRBJ2-6, with a tentative D call TRBD1 (5 bases). The CDR3 runs to 16 residues. The germline V gene has CDR1 SGHVS and CDR2 FNYEAQ. The V and J ends lost 1 base and 0 bases respectively, with 7 bases between them. The CDR3 region is CASSLDRPSGANVLTF. Written as DNA, the CDR3 is TGTGCCAGCAGCTTAGACAGGCCCTCTGGGGCCAACGTCCTGACTTTC.

CDR3 sequence: CASSYGARSSYEQYV. DNA for the CDR3: TGTGCCAGCAGTTACGGGGCTAGGAGCTCCTACGAGCAGTACGTC. V is TRBV6-6 and J is TRBJ2-7; D is perhaps TRBD1 (5 bases). The CDR3 sequence is 15 residues long. Deletions cut 2 bases from V and 0 bases from J, with 11 bases between. CDR1 and CDR2 from the germline V gene are MNHNY and SVGAGI (reference sequence).